The rows below give T cell receptor beta chains drawn from one sample of a study of OX40 agonist ivuxolimab in advanced cancers. Generated by immunoSEQ multiplex PCR, the TCRdb table keeps only in-frame clones and is missing some. The data contain about 58,000 clones, roughly four fifths of them singletons. Sequencing was performed on CD4+ or CD8+ T cells sorted from blood, taken in a trial of the OX40 agonist ivuxolimab. These receptors all stem from an adult with an advanced solid tumor such as melanoma, head and neck, liver or kidney cancer. The conserved cysteine and the conserved F or W are not part of the CDR3 here. Fields, in order: V gene, J gene, CDR3 protein.

V: TRBV28; J: TRBJ2-5; CDR3: ASTGTSGGRIETQY
V: TRBV19; J: TRBJ1-5; CDR3: ASSIGEVQPQH
V: TRBV28; J: TRBJ2-7; CDR3: ASGVRDRVEQY
V: TRBV29-1; J: TRBJ2-7; CDR3: SVGGPSGGGEQY
V: TRBV6-5; J: TRBJ2-7; CDR3: ASSYSMGNSYEQY
V: TRBV7-2; J: TRBJ2-1; CDR3: ASSLGTGLNYNEQF
V: TRBV7-9; J: -; CDR3: ASSPNATVTYEQY
V: TRBV18; J: TRBJ2-2; CDR3: ASSPSTSPGELF
V: TRBV7-2; J: TRBJ2-1; CDR3: ASSLVGTVEDEQF
V: TRBV4-1; J: TRBJ1-1; CDR3: ASSQGQGKNTEAF
V: TRBV28; J: TRBJ1-2; CDR3: ASSLPNSRANYGYT
V: TRBV6-5; J: TRBJ2-2; CDR3: ASRRDRANTGELF
V: TRBV7-6; J: TRBJ2-5; CDR3: ASSRFDTSGGPWY
V: TRBV5-5; J: TRBJ1-2; CDR3: ASSLKNYGYT
V: TRBV25-1; J: TRBJ2-2; CDR3: ASEVGPGTGELF
V: TRBV28; J: TRBJ1-6; CDR3: AWRGRGSPLH
V: TRBV6-6; J: TRBJ1-1; CDR3: ASSYLRSPRATEAF
V: TRBV13; J: TRBJ1-3; CDR3: ASSGRTSGNTIY
V: TRBV5-1; J: TRBJ2-3; CDR3: ASSPGSDTQY
V: TRBV5-5; J: TRBJ1-2; CDR3: ASSRETPSNYGYT
V: TRBV6-5; J: TRBJ1-3; CDR3: ASSATGLFGNTIY
V: TRBV27; J: TRBJ2-7; CDR3: ASRYGTDSYEQY
V: TRBV7-3; J: TRBJ2-2; CDR3: ASSLTSLNTGELF
V: TRBV28; J: TRBJ1-1; CDR3: ASSLVGTF
V: TRBV6-6; J: TRBJ2-7; CDR3: ASRTGGTDEQY